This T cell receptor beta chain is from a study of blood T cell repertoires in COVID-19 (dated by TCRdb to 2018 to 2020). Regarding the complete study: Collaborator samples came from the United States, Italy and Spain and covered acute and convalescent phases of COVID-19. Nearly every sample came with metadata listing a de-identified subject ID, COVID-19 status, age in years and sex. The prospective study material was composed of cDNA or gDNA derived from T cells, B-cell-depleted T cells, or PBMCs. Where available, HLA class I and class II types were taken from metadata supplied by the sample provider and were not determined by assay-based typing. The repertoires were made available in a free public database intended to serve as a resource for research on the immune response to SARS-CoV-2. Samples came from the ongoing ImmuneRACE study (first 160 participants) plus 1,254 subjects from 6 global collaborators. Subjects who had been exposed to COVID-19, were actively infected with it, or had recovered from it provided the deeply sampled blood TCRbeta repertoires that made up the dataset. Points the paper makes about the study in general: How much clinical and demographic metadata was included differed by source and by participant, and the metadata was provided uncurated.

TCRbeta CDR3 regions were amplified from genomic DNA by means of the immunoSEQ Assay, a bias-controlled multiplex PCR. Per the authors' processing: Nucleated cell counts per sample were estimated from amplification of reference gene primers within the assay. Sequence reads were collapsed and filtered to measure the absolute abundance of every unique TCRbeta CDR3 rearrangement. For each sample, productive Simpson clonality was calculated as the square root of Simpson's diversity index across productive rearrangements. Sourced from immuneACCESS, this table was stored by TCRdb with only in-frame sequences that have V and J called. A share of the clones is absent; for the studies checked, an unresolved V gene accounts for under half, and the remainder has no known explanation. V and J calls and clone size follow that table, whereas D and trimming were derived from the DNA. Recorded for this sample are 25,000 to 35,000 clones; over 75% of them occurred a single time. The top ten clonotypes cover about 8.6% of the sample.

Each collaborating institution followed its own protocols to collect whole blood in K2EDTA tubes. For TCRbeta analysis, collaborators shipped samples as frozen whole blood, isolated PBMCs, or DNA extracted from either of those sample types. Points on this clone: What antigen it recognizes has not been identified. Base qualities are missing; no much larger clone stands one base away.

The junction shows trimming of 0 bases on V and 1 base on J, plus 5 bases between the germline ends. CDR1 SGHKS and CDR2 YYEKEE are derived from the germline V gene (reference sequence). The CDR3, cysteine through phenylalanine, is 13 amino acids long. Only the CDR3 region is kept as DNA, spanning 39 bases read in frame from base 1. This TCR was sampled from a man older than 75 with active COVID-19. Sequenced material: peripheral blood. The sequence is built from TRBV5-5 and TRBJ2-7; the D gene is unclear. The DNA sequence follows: TGTGCCAGCAGCTTGGCCATTTCCTACGAGCAGTACTTC. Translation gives CASSLAISYEQYF. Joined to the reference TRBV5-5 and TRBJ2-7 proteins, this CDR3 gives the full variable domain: DAGVTQSPTHLIKTRGQQVTLRCSPISGHKSVSWYQQVLGQGPQFIFQYYEKEERGRGNFPDRFSARQFPNYSSELNVNALLLGDSALYLCASSLAISYEQYFGPGTRLTVT.